This is a list of T cell receptor beta chains from one sample in a study of response to subunit inactivated influenza vaccine. One entry per CDR3 protein, called by TCRdb with MiXCR from the RT-PCR reads. The sample carries some 800,000 distinct CDR3 sequences, around 20% recorded once. This specimen was PBMCs from blood, taken more than 4 days after vaccination. All receptors come from a man aged 45-65 years who received an inactivated influenza vaccine. Each CDR3 is given with its conserved first and last residue. The D gene is left open where the match is weak. Only part of the rows carry a size: once, few, many, or a class if the clone is expanded.

many	TRBD2	TRBV10-3	TRBJ2-1	TGTGCCATCAGTGAGTCCCAAGGGACTAGCGGACTGAATGAGCAGTTCTTC	CAISESQGTSGLNEQFF
NA	NA	TRBV20-1	TRBJ2-2	TGCAGTGCTGCCGGGACATCGAACACCGGGGAGCTGTTTTTT	CSAAGTSNTGELFF
few	NA	TRBV29-1	TRBJ2-3	TGCAGCGTTGATCGCTCCCAGGGCACAGATACGCAGTATTTT	CSVDRSQGTDTQYF
many	NA	TRBV6-2/TRBV6-3	TRBJ1-2	TGTGCCAGCAGTCAAGGAGGGTACTATGGCTACACCTTC	CASSQGGYYGYTF
NA	NA	TRBV11-2	TRBJ2-2	TGTGCCAGCAGCTTACAGTTTCAGGGGCGTGGGGAGCTGTTTTTT	CASSLQFQGRGELFF
NA	NA	TRBV7-3	TRBJ2-3	TGTGCCAGCAGCTTAAATGTCCCCCCGGGTACGCAGTATTTT	CASSLNVPPGTQYF
NA	TRBD2	TRBV19	TRBJ2-1	TGTGCCAGTAGTATAGCACTGGCTAGCGGGCTGACGAGCTCCTACAATGAGCAGTTCTTC	CASSIALASGLTSSYNEQFF
few	TRBD1	TRBV29-1	TRBJ2-5	TGCAGCGTTGAATTTGGCGAGGGACAGGGTGTTTTTCTAGAGACCCAGTACTTC	CSVEFGEGQGVFLETQYF
few	NA	TRBV5-1	TRBJ2-7	TGCGCCAGCACTAAATTCACAGGACAGTTATCCCCCTACGAGCAGTACTTC	CASTKFTGQLSPYEQYF
NA	TRBD1	TRBV6-2/TRBV6-3	TRBJ2-6	TGTGCCAGCAGTCCCCTTATTGGACAGGAATCCCGCTCTGGGGCCAACGTCCTGACTTTC	CASSPLIGQESRSGANVLTF
NA	NA	TRBV7-2	TRBJ2-3	TGTGCCAGCAGCTTAAACAGGGATGCGCAGTATTTT	CASSLNRDAQYF
many	TRBD2	TRBV6-2/TRBV6-3	TRBJ2-5	TGTGCCAGCAGTTCTGCGACTAGCGGGGACAGAAAAGAGACCCAGTACTTC	CASSSATSGDRKETQYF
NA	NA	TRBV3-1	TRBJ2-5	TGTACCAGCAGCCCCCGCCCCACCTCCACAGAGACCCAGTACTTC	CTSSPRPTSTETQYF
few	NA	TRBV6-2/TRBV6-3	TRBJ1-3	TGTGCCAGCAGTTACTCGTCAGCAAGCTCTGGAAACACCATATATTTT	CASSYSSASSGNTIYF
few	NA	TRBV3-1	TRBJ2-2	TGTGCCAGCAGCCAAGTATTAGCCGGGGAGCTGTTTTTT	CASSQVLAGELFF